This TCR beta chain was documented in a study of Ad26.COV2.S vaccination and SARS-CoV-2 variants. Treatment given: around 19 received Ad26.COV2.S at low or high dose, single or two shots; 5 received placebo; per-sample allocation not given. All samples were drawn on day 63, counting from the first vaccine or placebo injection. The data were produced by immunoSEQ multiplex PCR, yet TCRdb's version contains in-frame clones alone and is incomplete. The repertoire consists of just under 250,000 clones, with approximately 90% occurring once and the leading ten covering approximately 11%. Germline CDR1 and CDR2: KGHSH and LQKENI. The V end was cut by 1 base, the J end by 0 bases, with 7 bases between. The CDR3 has 15 amino acids.

Sequences were derived from peripheral blood, sampled in a trial of Ad26.COV2.S vaccine versus placebo. The receptor's source is a person aged 18-65 years who received the Ad26.COV2.S COVID-19 vaccine or a placebo. J is TRBJ1-3 and V is TRBV18; D call uncertain. The DNA for the CDR3 is TGTGCCAGCTCACCACAGGGTGGCTCTGGAAACACCATATATTTT. It is translated as CASSPQGGSGNTIYF.